The 7 T cell receptor beta chains presented below share a single source sample, sequenced in a study of breast tumors, draining lymph nodes, adjacent tissues. Via MiXCR, TCRdb re-called the multiplex PCR reads, giving one row per CDR3 protein. This sample has 65,000 to 80,000 distinct CDR3 sequences, with approximately 19% found just once. The lymph nodes were axillary draining lymph nodes from breast cancer patients. The sample was axillary lymph node tissue. Receptor source: a female donor with breast cancer. Some clones in this sample may be carry-over from other donors' samples.

This clonotype was recorded at least ten times. The CDR3 spells CASSRDSQETQYF. CDR3 DNA sequence: TGTGCCAGCAGCCGGGACAGCCAAGAGACCCAGTACTTC. The chain couples TRBV6-2 or TRBV6-3 to TRBJ2-5, with TRBD1 identical over 7 bases. This CDR3 comprises 13 residues. In germline, CDR1 is MNHEY, CDR2 SVGEGT. The V segment lost 6 bases and the J segment 1 base; nucleotides outside the gene matches: 2.

This clonotype was detected ten times or more. The chain joins TRBV11-2 to TRBJ2-7; TRBD1 matches 8 bases. V gave up 5 bases and J gave up 0 bases; unmatched junction bases: 3. The CDR3 runs 14 residues. The germline V gene encodes CDR1 SGHAT and CDR2 FQNNGV. CDR3 coding DNA: TGTGCCAGCAGCAACAGGGGGATCTCCTACGAGCAGTACTTC. It specifies CASSNRGISYEQYF. The whole variable domain, remainder taken from reference TRBV11-2 and TRBJ2-7, is EAGVAQSPRYKIIEKRQSVAFWCNPISGHATLYWYQQILGQGPKLLIQFQNNGVVDDSQLPKDRFSAERLKGVDSTLKIQPAKLEDSAVYLCASSNRGISYEQYFGPGTRLTVT.

This clonotype showed up many times. The rearrangement links TRBV5-1 to TRBJ1-5; TRBD1 aligns across 10 bases. The length of the CDR3 is 15 residues. Germline-derived CDR1 and CDR2 are SGHRS and YFSETQ. The V segment lost 4 bases and the J segment 1 base; nucleotides outside the gene matches: 2. The CDR3 reads CASSRTGGSNQPQHF. CDR3 in DNA: TGCGCCAGCAGCCGGACAGGGGGGAGCAATCAGCCCCAGCATTTT.

This clonotype has only a few counts. V gene TRBV6-5 combines with J gene TRBJ2-2; perhaps D is TRBD1 or TRBD2 (6 bases each). The CDR3 consists of 14 residues. V lost 7 bases, J lost 4 bases, and 13 bases lay in between. Germline V gene data show CDR1 as MNHEY and CDR2 as SVGAGI. Here the CDR3 reads CASTKGGLTGELFF. The CDR3 DNA follows: TGTGCCAGCACCAAGGGGGGCCTCACCGGGGAGCTGTTTTTT.

This clonotype showed up many times. The rearrangement links TRBV19 to TRBJ1-4; 11 bases are shared with TRBD1. The CDR3 spans 14 residues. J was trimmed by 5 bases and V by 4 bases; bases with no gene match: 0. Germline assignment: CDR1 LNHDA and CDR2 SQIVND (reference sequence). The CDR3 loop reads CASSRDRGNEKLFF. CDR3 in DNA: TGTGCCAGTAGTAGGGACAGGGGGAATGAAAAACTGTTTTTT.

Comment on this clonotype: It may be a read error: a sequence one base away is much more abundant. This sequence joins TRBV6-5 and TRBJ1-3; a possible D gene is TRBD1 (5 bases). Germline V CDR1 and CDR2: MNHEY, SVGAGI. The CDR3 loop spans 16 amino acids. CDR3 sequence (DNA): TGTGCCAGCAGTTACGGGGCCGGTTACTCTGGAAACACCATGTATTTT. It is translated as CASSYGAGYSGNTMYF.

To note about this clonotype: A much larger clone sits a single nucleotide away, making a read error possible. The J gene is TRBJ2-1, the V gene TRBV7-6; unclear D gene. The V end was cut by 5 bases, the J end by 1 base, with 12 bases between. The CDR3 is 15 residues long. The germline V gene encodes CDR1 SGHVS and CDR2 FNYEAQ. The chain's CDR3 is CASSVRKCSYNEQFF. The CDR3 region has the DNA TGTGCCAGCAGCGTTCGTAAGTGTTCCTACAATGAGCAGTTCTTC.